This entry lists 9 T cell receptor beta chains sequenced from one sample in a study of blood T cell repertoires in COVID-19 (dated by TCRdb to 2020 to 2022). The library was built by means of the immunoSEQ multiplex PCR assay. TCRdb mirrors the immuneACCESS table, restricted to in-frame sequences. Some clones are absent from its copies; in checked studies, under half trace to an unresolved V gene, and the reason for the others is unknown. In all, the sample holds about 180,000 clones, and about 87% of those were seen once. Of the sample, approximately 4% is held by the ten largest clones. Sequencing was done on a sample of peripheral blood. The receptors come from a woman under 40 with acute or convalescent COVID-19.

The gene calls are TRBV14 and TRBJ2-7; 7 positions match TRBD2. The CDR3 length is 17 residues. Trimming at V came to 1 base and at J to 7 bases, leaving 16 bases not matched to a gene. The germline gives CDR1 SGHDN, CDR2 FVKESK. The CDR3 loop is CASSQVFVQREREEQYF. In nucleotides, the CDR3 is TGTGCCAGCAGCCAAGTCTTCGTGCAGCGGGAAAGGGAAGAGCAGTACTTC.

The rearrangement links TRBV29-1 to TRBJ2-2; 8 bases agree with TRBD2. The CDR3 totals 13 residues. The ends lost 4 bases at V and 6 bases at J; junction bases unmatched: 4. Looked up from germline, CDR1 is SQVTM and CDR2 is ANQGSEA. CDR3 nucleotides: TGCAGCGTTGGAGGGACTAGTGCCGGGGAGCTGTTTTTT. Its translation is CSVGGTSAGELFF.

This clone was recorded a few times. The V and J genes are TRBV5-1 and TRBJ2-7; D perhaps matches TRBD2 (5 bases). Germline V gene data show CDR1 as SGHRS and CDR2 as YFSETQ. V shed 4 bases and J shed 4 bases, with 12 bases lying between them. The CDR3 is made up of 13 amino acids. The CDR3 loop is CASSLRTQYEQYF. In nucleotides, the CDR3 is TGCGCCAGCAGCCTTAGGACTCAATACGAGCAGTACTTC. Looking up the rest from reference TRBV5-1 and TRBJ2-7 gives the full variable domain: KAGVTQTPRYLIKTRGQQVTLSCSPISGHRSVSWYQQTPGQGLQFLFEYFSETQRNKGNFPGRFSGRQFSNSRSEMNVSTLELGDSALYLCASSLRTQYEQYFGPGTRLTVT.

The chain combines TRBV2 with TRBJ1-2; perhaps TRBD1 as D (5 bases). The germline V gene encodes CDR1 SNHLY and CDR2 FYNNEI. There are 14 residues in the CDR3. V dropped 7 bases and J dropped 5 bases, with 17 bases sitting between them. CDR3: CASMGPDEIYGYTF. In DNA form, the CDR3 reads TGTGCCAGCATGGGGCCGGACGAAATTTATGGCTACACCTTC.

J is TRBJ2-1 and V is TRBV27; 15 positions match TRBD2. The CDR3 covers 16 residues. Germline trimming cut 2 bases from V and 5 bases from J; bases unmatched to any gene: 1. Germline values: CDR1 MNHEY, CDR2 SMNVEV (reference sequence). CDR3 nucleotides: TGTGCCAGCAGTTTAGGACTAGCGGGAGGGAACAATGAGCAGTTCTTC. Translated: CASSLGLAGGNNEQFF.

The J gene is TRBJ1-2, the V gene TRBV2; the D gene is possibly TRBD1 (6 bases). The germline V and J ends were trimmed by 9 bases and 4 bases, with 12 bases remaining between them. CDR1 is SNHLY, CDR2 FYNNEI, per germline. The CDR3 covers 12 residues. The CDR3 coding sequence is TGTGCCAGAAGGCAGGGGCCCTATGGCTACACCTTC. Protein sequence: CARRQGPYGYTF.

The gene calls are TRBV11-2 and TRBJ1-1, with 8 bases lining up with TRBD1. Per the germline V gene, CDR1 is SGHAT and CDR2 is FQNNGV. V lost 5 bases, J lost 4 bases, and 6 bases stayed unmatched. The CDR3 consists of 14 residues. As DNA, the CDR3 is TGTGCCAGCAGCCCGGACAGGGTTAGCACTGAAGCTTTCTTT. Amino acid sequence: CASSPDRVSTEAFF.

This CDR3 reads CASISGLGTNEQFF. For the CDR3, the DNA is TGCGCCAGCATCAGCGGTCTGGGAACGAATGAGCAGTTCTTC. The chain is built from TRBV10-1 and TRBJ2-1; maybe TRBD2 (5 bases). Trimming cost V 7 bases and J 7 bases, with 17 bases left between them. CDR1 is WNHNN, CDR2 SYGVQD, per germline (reference sequence). This CDR3 spans 14 amino acids.

This rearrangement joins TRBV27 to TRBJ1-6, with 7 positions matching TRBD1. This CDR3 contains 17 residues. Germline CDR1 is MNHEY and CDR2 is SMNVEV (reference sequence). V dropped 7 bases and J dropped 1; count of bases not matched to a gene: 10. As DNA, the CDR3 is TGTGCCAGCACCCTCGTGACAGGGACGTCCTATAATTCACCCCTCCACTTT. Translating it yields CASTLVTGTSYNSPLHF.